The clone carrying this TCR beta chain was recorded only once. No antigen is known for it. This record comes from a study of regulatory T cells in long-lasting Graves disease. Findings and limits, study-wide: There was favoring of TRBV28, TRBJ1-2 and TRBJ2-5 in persistent disease.

As for time point: persistent/refractory GD, antithyroid drugs over 5 years with positive TRAb. Generation of the TCR library employed RNA extracted from PBMCs. This CDR3 has 14 amino acids. Germline values: CDR1 LNHDA, CDR2 SQIVND (reference sequence). V shed 3 bases and J shed 7 bases, with 10 bases lying between them. CDR3 regions were amplified by Arm-PCR using iRepertoire HTBI primers to build TCR beta libraries. In TCRdb, the multiplex PCR reads were re-called with MiXCR into one record per CDR3 protein. The repertoire holds roughly 700,000 distinct CDR3 sequences, 30% seen once, with roughly 40% in the top ten.

J is TRBJ1-6 and V is TRBV19; D may be TRBD1 (6 bases). The sequencing used peripheral blood mononuclear cells (PBMCs), collected when the disease was refractory, from a patient treated with antithyroid drugs. The clonotype comes from a female donor with Graves disease. The DNA of the CDR3 is TGTGCCAGTAGTATGGGGGCCAAGAATTCACCCCTCCACTTT. Protein product: CASSMGAKNSPLHF.